The rows below give T cell receptor beta chains drawn from one sample of a study of shared clonotypes between healthy human individuals. Using immunoSEQ multiplex PCR, the repertoire was profiled, and TCRdb retains in-frame clones only, with some absent. The data contain roughly 550,000 clones, over 95% of them singletons. Source material: naive CD8+ T cells sorted from blood. These receptors all come from a woman younger than 45 in good health. Each CDR3 is given with its conserved first and last residue. The D gene is left open where the match is weak.

DNA | CDR3 | V | D | J
TGTGCCAGCAGTACAATTTACGGGGCCAGGGGGAGGTCAGATACGCAGTATTTT | CASSTIYGARGRSDTQYF | TRBV27 | NA | TRBJ2-3
TGTGCCAGCAGCTTTTGGGACAGGGGGTTTTCAGCCAACTATGGCTACACCTTC | CASSFWDRGFSANYGYTF | TRBV5-6 | TRBD1 | TRBJ1-2
TGTGCCAGCAGCTTGGGCATGAACACTGAAGCTTTCTTT | CASSLGMNTEAFF | TRBV5-6 | NA | TRBJ1-1
TGTGCCAGTAGTATCTTCAGCAGCTCTGGAAACACCATATATTTT | CASSIFSSSGNTIYF | TRBV19 | NA | TRBJ1-3
TGCGCCAGCCGATCGGGGACGTATCCTGGAAACACCATATATTTT | CASRSGTYPGNTIYF | TRBV10-2 | NA | TRBJ1-3
TGTGCCAGCAGGGTTGGCCGCACAGATACGCAGTATTTT | CASRVGRTDTQYF | TRBV25-1 | NA | TRBJ2-3
TGTGCCAGCAGTTCCCGCGTTAAAGAGACCCAGTACTTC | CASSSRVKETQYF | TRBV28 | NA | TRBJ2-5
TGTGCCAGCAGTGAATGGGGACGGCGCTATGGCTACACCTTC | CASSEWGRRYGYTF | TRBV6-1 | NA | TRBJ1-2
TGTGCCAGCAGTTACTCGAGTAGGGCGAGCTCCTACGAGCAGTACTTC | CASSYSSRASSYEQYF | TRBV6-5 | NA | TRBJ2-7
TGCAGCGGCAAGTCTAGATTTGAGCAGTTCTTC | CSGKSRFEQFF | TRBV29-1 | NA | TRBJ2-1
TGCGCCAGCAGCTTGGCCGGGACAGGGGATGAAAAACTGTTTTTT | CASSLAGTGDEKLFF | TRBV5-1 | TRBD1 | TRBJ1-4
TGTGCCAGCAGTTGGGACACGGGCTACGAGCAGTACTTC | CASSWDTGYEQYF | TRBV5-6 | NA | TRBJ2-7
TGTGCCAGCAGTGATTTGGCTAGCGGCTACGAGCAGTACTTC | CASSDLASGYEQYF | TRBV6-1 | TRBD2 | TRBJ2-7
TGTGCCAGCAGTCGGGACAGGGGGTTCGGGGCGACTAATGAAAAACTGTTTTTT | CASSRDRGFGATNEKLFF | TRBV5-6 | TRBD1 | TRBJ1-4
TGTGCCAGCAGTTACGCCGGGGGCTTATACGAGCAGTACTTC | CASSYAGGLYEQYF | TRBV6-5 | NA | TRBJ2-7